The entry below describes one T cell receptor (beta chain). In its sample, this clone was seen once. No antigen is known for it. Base-call qualities are not available, and no considerably larger clone is one nucleotide away. The sample's time point label is to be understood as: baseline before first vaccination. Samples from vaccinated people were obtained from the UK trials COV001 and COV002, which included a single-blind randomized controlled phase 2/3 trial of AZD1222 (ChAdOx1 nCoV-19) in healthy adults. Trial participant PBMC samples were collected at day 0 and day 28 after the second dose for TCRbeta chain sequencing. The sample originates from a study of T cell responses to AZD1222 COVID-19 vaccine listed by TCRdb under 2021. Regarding the study in general: AZD1222 recipients whose second dose came at about 4 weeks and those whose second dose came at about 12 weeks were combined into one group, since spike-specific TCR depth and breadth did not differ between the two schedules. TCR sequencing covered roughly 230 trial participants: nearly 210 given two doses of AZD1222 and 26 given two doses of MenACWY control vaccine. Enrollment into the trials was organized by age into subgroups of 18-55, 56-69 and 70-plus years, and those subgroups contained roughly 150, 30 and 60 TCR-sequenced participants, respectively. Results and caveats for the whole study, not just this receptor: Nearly half of unique spike-specific TCRs reportedly recognized epitopes outside regions mutated in the B.1.351 and B.1.1.7 variants. Most participants were white British and females outnumbered males, and the authors suggested that clonal diversity may have been underestimated. Conclusions about previously exposed vaccinees were limited because only six AZD1222 recipients were SARS-CoV-2 seropositive at baseline. No day 14 peak-response samples were available, so repertoires were characterized only after the peak T cell response. After two AZD1222 doses, spike-specific TCR breadth and depth were significantly higher than at day 0 and than in MenACWY recipients. In the small 56-69-year group, the increase in depth fell short of significance, most likely because of low power. The whole spike protein was spanned by vaccine-associated CD4 TCRs, and dominant responses were seen in regions 160-218 and 743-854.

The germline V gene encodes CDR1 SGHTA and CDR2 FQGTGA. The CDR3 numbers 13 residues from cysteine through phenylalanine. Of all the DNA, just the CDR3 is kept, 39 bases in frame from base 1. Relative to germline, V is missing 5 bases and J is missing 7 bases, with 8 bases of the junction outside any gene match. The CDR3 regions of human TCRbeta chains were analyzed by immunosequencing. Concerning the study's data processing: TCRs in the repertoires were compared against a reference library of SARS-CoV-2-specific TCRs that had been generated with the MIRA antigen-specificity platform. Breadth was defined as the fraction of unique TCRs that were SARS-CoV-2-associated, and depth was defined as the fraction of total T cells that were SARS-CoV-2-associated. Using the MIRA data, each spike-specific TCR was mapped to the spike region that the TCR reacts to and placed in a CD4 or CD8 class. Log10-transformed breadth and depth values were compared by one-way ANOVA with Sidak's multiple comparisons tests. The clones in this table, taken by TCRdb from immuneACCESS, are in-frame only. Not every clone is retained; where verified, under half of the shortfall comes from an unresolved V gene, and the cause of the rest is unknown. V and J calls and clone size are those listed in that table; D and trimming were worked out from the DNA. A total of around 66,000 clones appear in this sample, less than 90% of them only once. The ten largest clones represent roughly a sixth of the sample.

The origin of this receptor is an adult in good health. The sample in question was peripheral blood, obtained on day 0 of AZD1222 vaccination. This chain is built from TRBV7-3 and TRBJ2-7, and 7 bases in between align with TRBD1. The CDR3 is CASSRDRGNEQYF. DNA sequence: TGTGCCAGCAGCCGGGACAGAGGCAATGAGCAGTACTTC.